The 7 T cell receptor beta chains below all came from one sample that was sequenced in a study of blood T cell repertoires in COVID-19. Produced via immunoSEQ multiplex PCR; TCRdb's table is partial and in-frame only. The table has about 380,000 clones, around 90% seen once. What was sequenced was PBMCs or T cells enriched from blood (not recorded which). The receptors derive from a woman in her late teens or twenties who had recovered from COVID-19.

This chain connects TRBV2 to TRBJ1-2, with TRBD1 matching over 7 bases. The length of the CDR3 is 15 residues. Germline V gene sequence: CDR1 SNHLY, CDR2 FYNNEI. J was trimmed by 1 base and V by 8 bases; bases with no gene match: 10. This CDR3 reads CASLDRALFNYGYTF. The CDR3 DNA sequence: TGTGCCAGCCTTGACAGGGCCCTTTTTAACTATGGCTACACCTTC.

This chain connects TRBV7-3 to TRBJ1-2; D is ambiguous. Germline V gene sequence: CDR1 SGHTA, CDR2 FQGTGA. The V gene lost 4 bases and the J gene lost 4 bases, with 10 bases spanning the gap. The length of the CDR3 is 13 residues. This CDR3 is CASSSNSLYGYTF. The DNA of the CDR3 is TGTGCCAGCAGCTCAAACTCGCTCTATGGCTACACCTTC.

The rearrangement joins TRBV27 to TRBJ1-5, with TRBD1 matching over 8 bases. Germline CDR1 is MNHEY and CDR2 is SMNVEV (reference sequence). This CDR3 comprises 13 residues. Trimming removed 6 bases from V and 7 bases from J; junction bases left unmatched: 5. CDR3 amino acids: CASSLDRGQPQHF. The CDR3 DNA follows: TGTGCCAGCAGCCTAGACAGGGGACAGCCCCAGCATTTT.

The V call is TRBV6-5, the J call TRBJ2-1; D gene uncertain. CDR1 and CDR2 from the germline V gene are MNHEY and SVGAGI. The germline V and J ends were trimmed by 6 bases and 9 bases, with 15 bases remaining between them. CDR3 size: 13 residues. The CDR3 here is CASRSPLDGEQFF. The CDR3 nucleotides are TGTGCCAGCAGATCTCCCCTAGACGGTGAGCAGTTCTTC.

V and J are TRBV11-3 and TRBJ1-1; tentatively, D is TRBD1 (6 bases). Trimming stripped 5 bases from V and 4 bases from J, with 20 bases between. The CDR3 is made up of 16 amino acids. Germline CDR1 SGHNT, CDR2 YENEEA. The DNA for the CDR3 is TGTGCCAGCAGCCCCCGCTCCGGGGGGCAGATCACTGAAGCTTTCTTT. Protein sequence: CASSPRSGGQITEAFF.

This chain links TRBV6-2 or TRBV6-3 with TRBJ1-2; 9 bases match TRBD1. The CDR3 length is 14 residues. Germline values: CDR1 MNHEY, CDR2 SVGEGT. V lost 5 bases, J lost 8 bases, and 9 bases stayed unmatched. The CDR3 DNA follows: TGTGCCAGCAGTGAGCCGGGACAGGGTATCGGCTACACCTTC. This gives the protein CASSEPGQGIGYTF.

V is TRBV30 and J is TRBJ2-4, with 8 bases identical to TRBD1. The CDR3 sequence is 15 residues long. Germline V gives CDR1 GTSNPN, CDR2 SVGIG (reference sequence). The V and J ends lost 2 bases and 7 bases, in that order; junction bases with no gene match: 10. For the CDR3, the DNA is TGTGCCTGGAGTCCCACTCGGACAGGGAGGAACATTCAGTACTTC. Translated: CAWSPTRTGRNIQYF.